This TCR beta chain was retrieved from a study of CD8 T cells in ankylosing spondylitis (dated by TCRdb to about 2017). Background for the entire study: T cell receptor beta repertoires were profiled in healthy donors and ankylosing spondylitis patients so that disease-linked TCR variants could be found. In total, the full study cohort was made up of roughly 110 healthy donors and approximately 24 ankylosing spondylitis patients. Samples of peripheral blood were taken, and for ankylosing spondylitis patients, synovial fluid was collected as well. Points the paper makes about the study in general: The disease-linked clones showed a CD8+ phenotype and occurred at relatively low frequencies in peripheral blood. A TCR beta motif of 7 or 8 highly homologous amino acid variants appeared characteristic of blood from ankylosing spondylitis patients. Significant enrichment of the disease-linked clones was reported in matched synovial fluid samples from ankylosing spondylitis patients. Some TCR beta motif variants had previously been reported in synovial fluid and blood of reactive arthritis patients, which suggested common disease-initiation mechanisms.

Instrument on record: Illumina HiSeq 2500. TCR beta libraries were prepared by quantitative 5'-RACE with molecular barcodes. Per the original workflow: To identify disease-linked TCR variants, a new computational method was used, one built on a probabilistic model of VDJ rearrangement. TCRdb passed the public sequencing reads through fastp at Q25 and MiXCR, retaining productive beta sequences. Under each unique CDR3 protein, matching rows form one entry showing the most common genes and DNA. The V and J calls follow TCRdb's processing rather than the paper's. The sample table records about 450,000 distinct CDR3 sequences; roughly 25% of these occur just once. The ten largest account for 0.75% to 0.9% of the sample. With respect to this clonotype: Its antigen target is currently unknown. No much larger clone exists at a distance of one base, and base qualities are not known.

Including cysteine and phenylalanine, the CDR3 has 14 amino acids. Only the CDR3 portion is preserved as DNA: 42 bases, with reading frame beginning at the first base. The V and J ends are trimmed by 4 bases and 6 bases, leaving 16 bases between them. According to the germline V gene (reference sequence), CDR1 reads LGHDT and CDR2 reads YNNKEL. Sequenced: blood, either unsorted or a sorted T cell fraction (not recorded which). The clonotype originates from a male donor with ankylosing spondylitis. The chain is assembled from TRBV3-1 and TRBJ2-7, with the D segment identity uncertain. The CDR3: CASSLISSGREQYF. The DNA sequence is TGTGCCAGCAGCCTAATTTCCTCAGGACGCGAGCAGTACTTC.